This T cell receptor beta chain was found in a study of CD4 T cells in relation to SARS-CoV-2 and coronaviruses. Study as a whole: The negative reference was HIV-1 Nef peptide pool or peptide-free culture.

Before the COVID-19 pandemic, during about 2010-2019, CD4+ T cells were taken from unexposed donors. After approximately ten days of culture, CD4+ T cells were isolated. The CDR3 is 11 amino acids. Germline loops: CDR1 KGHDR, CDR2 SFDVKD. With respect to this clone: Its antigen remains unknown. At one end, the junction sequence differs from germline, possibly due to a read error.

TCRdb's table, derived via immunoSEQ multiplex PCR, lists solely in-frame clones and lacks some. The sample yields about 22,000 clones, more than 60% seen once. The rearrangement links TRBV24-1 to TRBJ1-2; D ambiguous. The receptor's source is a human donor in good health. Sequenced: CD4+ T cells from PBMCs, cultured in vitro. The CDR3 spells CATSDLQHTIF. CDR3 DNA: TGTGCCACCAGTGATTTACAACATACCATCTTC.